The next 9 T cell receptor beta chains were all read from a single sample in a study of blood T cell repertoires in COVID-19. The protocol was immunoSEQ multiplex PCR, while the TCRdb copy is restricted to in-frame clones and leaves out a portion. This sample has 150,000 to 200,000 clones; roughly nine tenths occur once, and the top ten carry 9.5% to 12%. Sequencing was performed on peripheral blood. The receptor source for this set is an older woman with COVID-19, enrolled during active disease.

V gene TRBV5-6 combines with J gene TRBJ2-3; TRBD2 matches 7 bases. The CDR3 contains 15 residues. CDR1 is SGHDT, CDR2 YYEEEE, per germline. J gave up 4 bases and V 2 bases, and 7 bases lay outside the gene matches. CDR3 sequence reads: CASSFVDAGADTQYF. CDR3 sequence (DNA): TGTGCCAGCAGCTTCGTCGACGCGGGAGCAGATACGCAGTATTTT.

This rearrangement joins TRBV7-2 to TRBJ2-1; TRBD1 agrees at 11 bases. The J segment lost 6 bases and the V segment lost 5 bases, leaving 6 bases of the junction unmatched. In germline, CDR1 is SGHTA, CDR2 FQGNSA. The CDR3 is 15 amino acids. The CDR3 spells CASSLDRGLVNEQFF. The DNA for the CDR3 is TGTGCCAGCAGCCTGGACAGGGGGCTGGTCAATGAGCAGTTCTTC. The variable domain in full, completed from reference TRBV7-2 and TRBJ2-1, reads GAGVSQSPSNKVTEKGKDVELRCDPISGHTALYWYRQSLGQGLEFLIYFQGNSAPDKSGLPSDRFSAERTGGSVSTLTIQRTQQEDSAVYLCASSLDRGLVNEQFFGPGTRLTVL.

This clone was observed once. This chain joins TRBV24-1 and TRBJ1-5; D possibly corresponds to TRBD1 (5 bases). CDR1 is KGHDR, CDR2 SFDVKD, per germline. This CDR3 spans 16 amino acids. V was shortened by 3 bases and J by 5 bases, with 16 bases between the two germline ends. For the CDR3, the DNA is TGTGCCACCAGTGATGTCGACTCAGGGATGGATCAGCCCCAGCATTTT. Its protein is CATSDVDSGMDQPQHF.

The CDR3 DNA reads TGTGCCAGCACGACTCTAGCGGGAGGTTACGAGCAGTACTTC. Encoded protein: CASTTLAGGYEQYF. The V call is TRBV6-5, the J call TRBJ2-7, with 11 bases identical to TRBD2. Germline V gives CDR1 MNHEY, CDR2 SVGAGI. With 7 bases clipped from V and 4 bases from J, the junction kept 6 bases outside the gene matches. This CDR3 comprises 14 residues.

The V gene is TRBV18, the J gene TRBJ2-1; D gene ambiguous. Trimming removed 5 bases at V and 0 bases at J, with 17 bases between. The germline gives CDR1 KGHSH, CDR2 LQKENI. The CDR3 spans 17 residues. CDR3 protein: CASSNLISPGSYNEQFF. The CDR3, as DNA: TGTGCCAGCTCAAATCTGATTAGCCCGGGCTCCTACAATGAGCAGTTCTTC.

The chain uses TRBV27 and TRBJ1-2, with TRBD1 identical over 8 bases. Germline V gene data show CDR1 as MNHEY and CDR2 as SMNVEV (reference sequence). V lost 5 bases and J lost 8; bases outside the gene matches: 19. There are 17 residues in the CDR3. CDR3 bases: TGTGCCAGCAGTCGCCTCGGACAGGGACGACTATTCAGCGGCTACACCTTC. This encodes CASSRLGQGRLFSGYTF.

The chain employs TRBV5-4 and TRBJ1-2; 7 nucleotides agree with TRBD1. The junction had 11 bases not matched to a gene; V was cut back by 1 base and J by 8 bases. The CDR3 is made up of 15 amino acids. CDR1 and CDR2 from the germline V gene are SGHNT and YYREEE (reference sequence). CDR3 sequence (DNA): TGTGCCAGCAGCTTGTCTCTAACAGGGGCGGGCGGCTACACCTTC. This gives the protein CASSLSLTGAGGYTF.

This clone was detected only a few times. The gene calls are TRBV3-1 (or the pseudogene TRBV3-2) and TRBJ2-7; TRBD1 might be the D (5 bases). CDR3 size: 13 residues. Germline V lookup: CDR1 LGHDT, CDR2 YNNKEL (reference sequence). Trimming stripped 1 base from V and 5 bases from J, with 9 bases between. In DNA form, the CDR3 reads TGTGCCAGCAGCCAAGGGGGCTATCACGAGCAGTACTTC. The encoded protein is CASSQGGYHEQYF.

The rearrangement joins TRBV27 to TRBJ1-1; perhaps TRBD1 as D (6 bases). V gave up 6 bases and J gave up 5 bases, with 19 bases separating them. This CDR3 is 15 amino acids long. In germline, CDR1 is MNHEY, CDR2 SMNVEV (reference sequence). For the CDR3, the DNA is TGTGCCAGCAGGCTACGCGAAGGGGGAGCTACTGAAGCTTTCTTT. Its protein product is CASRLREGGATEAFF.